This T cell receptor (beta chain) was captured by sequencing in a study of control samples from healthy donors and cancer patients. Generated by immunoSEQ multiplex PCR, the TCRdb table keeps only in-frame clones and is missing some. Here the sample spans roughly 100,000 clones, around 82% being singletons. CDR1 and CDR2 (germline): SGHRS, YFSETQ. V trimming: 7 bases; J trimming: 5 bases; junction bases outside the gene matches: 6. The CDR3 consists of 14 residues. This sequence was found in a woman aged 45-65 years in good health. Material for sequencing was blood. This rearrangement joins TRBV5-1 to TRBJ2-2; 9 bases align to TRBD1. CDR3 loop: CASQGQGQTGELFF. CDR3 DNA sequence: TGCGCCAGCCAGGGACAGGGACAGACCGGGGAGCTGTTTTTT.